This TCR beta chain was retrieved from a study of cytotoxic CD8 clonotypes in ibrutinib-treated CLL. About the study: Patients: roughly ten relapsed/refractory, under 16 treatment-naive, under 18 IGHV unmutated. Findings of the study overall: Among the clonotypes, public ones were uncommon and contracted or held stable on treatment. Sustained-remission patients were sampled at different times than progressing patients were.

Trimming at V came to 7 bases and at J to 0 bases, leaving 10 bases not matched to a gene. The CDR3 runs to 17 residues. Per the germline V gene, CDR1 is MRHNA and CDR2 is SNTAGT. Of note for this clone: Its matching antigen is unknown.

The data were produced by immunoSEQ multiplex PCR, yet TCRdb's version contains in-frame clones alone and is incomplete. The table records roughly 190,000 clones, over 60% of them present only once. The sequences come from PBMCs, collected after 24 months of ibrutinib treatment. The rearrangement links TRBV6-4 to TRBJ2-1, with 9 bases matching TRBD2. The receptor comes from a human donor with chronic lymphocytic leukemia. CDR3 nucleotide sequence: TGTGCCAGCAATTTCTGGCGGGAGGGGAGCTCCTACAATGAGCAGTTCTTC. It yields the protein CASNFWREGSSYNEQFF.